The table lists the clone carrying this T cell receptor beta chain with a few counts. No antigen is known for it. The entry originates in a study of early T cells in non-severe SARS-CoV-2 infection. Looking at the study overall: Whole-blood bulk RNA, unsorted, was sequenced, and chains were unpaired.

Individual cDNA molecules received unique molecular identifiers. In TCRdb, the 5' RACE reads were re-called with MiXCR into one record per CDR3 protein. The sample includes around 70,000 distinct CDR3 sequences, more than 9% of them seen just once. Findings and caveats of the study: Using VDJdb, the matching emphasized anti-spike CD8 responses while missing private and CD4 specificities.

Trimming took off 0 bases at V and 2 bases at J, with 7 bases between the two ends. Germline V gene data show CDR1 as ENHRY and CDR2 as SYGVKD. The CDR3 has 14 residues. This chain uses TRBV10-3 with TRBJ2-5, with a tentative D call TRBD2 (5 bases). Material: whole blood. The receptor was isolated from an adult who was a healthcare worker with PCR-confirmed SARS-CoV-2 infection or an uninfected control (not recorded which). The CDR3 region is CAISESGGQETQYF. CDR3 in DNA: TGTGCCATCAGTGAGTCTGGAGGACAAGAGACCCAGTACTTC.